This is a list of T cell receptor beta chains from one sample in a study of CD8+CD57+ T cells in acquired aplastic anemia. Via MiXCR, TCRdb re-called the reads, giving one row per CDR3 protein. Altogether some 200,000 distinct CDR3 sequences are present, 50% to 70% being singletons, with the ten largest covering around 60%. Sequences were obtained from sorted CD4+, CD8+, or CD8+CD57+ T cells (not recorded which) from PBMCs. The receptors were gathered from a human donor with aplastic anemia. The CDR3 runs from the conserved cysteine through the conserved F or W. A D gene is named only where the DNA matches it firmly. Size tells how often a clone was seen (once, few, many) or the class of an expanded clone, and some rows leave it out.

V gene: TRBV14; D gene: TRBD1; clone size: few; J gene: TRBJ1-6; CDR3 DNA: TGTGCCAGCAGCCTCAGGGGGCCTGGGGGGTCACCCCTCCACTTT; CDR3 protein: CASSLRGPGGSPLHF
V gene: TRBV2; D gene: TRBD2; clone size: NA; J gene: TRBJ2-1; CDR3 DNA: TGTGCCAGCAGCCTGGGACTAGGGTGGGGGTTCAATGAGCAGTTCTTC; CDR3 protein: CASSLGLGWGFNEQFF
V gene: TRBV7-3; D gene: NA; clone size: NA; J gene: TRBJ1-6; CDR3 DNA: TGTGCCAGCAGCTTGGTGGGCAGCTATAATTCACCCCTCCACTTT; CDR3 protein: CASSLVGSYNSPLHF
V gene: TRBV7-6; D gene: TRBD1; clone size: NA; J gene: TRBJ2-7; CDR3 DNA: TGTGCCAGCAGCCCCAGGGGACAGTCCTACGAGCAGTACTTC; CDR3 protein: CASSPRGQSYEQYF
V gene: TRBV2; D gene: NA; clone size: few; J gene: TRBJ1-1; CDR3 DNA: TGTGCCAGCAGTGGACATTTGAACACTGAAGCTTTCTTT; CDR3 protein: CASSGHLNTEAFF
V gene: TRBV24-1; D gene: NA; clone size: once; J gene: TRBJ2-5; CDR3 DNA: TGTGCCACCAGTGATGTTAAGGGCAATGGACGGTCACAAGAGACCCAGTACTTC; CDR3 protein: CATSDVKGNGRSQETQYF
V gene: TRBV7-2; D gene: TRBD1; clone size: NA; J gene: TRBJ1-2; CDR3 DNA: TGTGCCAGCAGTTCGGACAGGGCACACTATGGCTACACCTTC; CDR3 protein: CASSSDRAHYGYTF
V gene: TRBV29-1; D gene: NA; clone size: once; J gene: TRBJ2-2; CDR3 DNA: TGCAGCTTCGGTCGGGGGCTCGCGAACACCGGGGAGCTGTTTTTT; CDR3 protein: CSFGRGLANTGELFF
V gene: TRBV4-1; D gene: NA; clone size: NA; J gene: TRBJ2-7; CDR3 DNA: TGCGCCAGCAGCCAAACGACAGGGAGGTCGTACGAGCGGTACTTC; CDR3 protein: CASSQTTGRSYERYF
V gene: TRBV5-1; D gene: NA; clone size: NA; J gene: TRBJ1-1; CDR3 DNA: TGCGCCAGCAGCTTGGTAGGGGACGGCACTGAAGCTTTCTTT; CDR3 protein: CASSLVGDGTEAFF
V gene: TRBV15; D gene: NA; clone size: once; J gene: TRBJ1-6; CDR3 DNA: TGTGCCACCAGCAGAGATCGGGAAGCGGCGGTCTATAATTCACCCCTCCACTTT; CDR3 protein: CATSRDREAAVYNSPLHF
V gene: TRBV5-8; D gene: NA; clone size: NA; J gene: TRBJ2-1; CDR3 DNA: TGTGCCAGCAGCTACCAGGGGACGAACAGTGAGCAGTTCTTC; CDR3 protein: CASSYQGTNSEQFF
V gene: TRBV25-1; D gene: NA; clone size: NA; J gene: TRBJ2-2; CDR3 DNA: TGTGCCAGCAAACCGATGACCCGGGGGCAAGGCGGGGAGCTGTTTTTT; CDR3 protein: CASKPMTRGQGGELFF
V gene: TRBV20-1; D gene: NA; clone size: once; J gene: TRBJ2-3; CDR3 DNA: TGCAGTGCTCCCGGGGCCAGCACAGATACGCAGTATTTT; CDR3 protein: CSAPGASTDTQYF
V gene: TRBV7-9; D gene: TRBD2; clone size: NA; J gene: TRBJ2-6; CDR3 DNA: TGTGCCAGCAGTAAGACTAGCGGGAGCTCTGGGGCCAACGTCCTGACTTTC; CDR3 protein: CASSKTSGSSGANVLTF
V gene: TRBV5-1; D gene: TRBD1; clone size: NA; J gene: TRBJ2-5; CDR3 DNA: TGTGCCAGCAGCCTGGGACAGGACGGAGAGACCCAGTACTTC; CDR3 protein: CASSLGQDGETQYF